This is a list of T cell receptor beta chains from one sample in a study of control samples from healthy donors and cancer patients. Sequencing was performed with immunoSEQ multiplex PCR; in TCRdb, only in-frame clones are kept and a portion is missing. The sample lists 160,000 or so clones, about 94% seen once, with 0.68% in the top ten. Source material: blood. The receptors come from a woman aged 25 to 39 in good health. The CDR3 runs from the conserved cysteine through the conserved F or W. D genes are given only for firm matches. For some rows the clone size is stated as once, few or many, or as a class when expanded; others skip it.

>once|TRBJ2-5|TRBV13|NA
TGTGCCAGCAGCTTAGGGCGGGAATTGCCCGAGGAAGAGACCCAGTACTTC
CASSLGRELPEEETQYF
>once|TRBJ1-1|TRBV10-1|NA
TGCGCCAGCAGTGAGGACACCGGGGTGGACACTGAAGCTTTCTTT
CASSEDTGVDTEAFF
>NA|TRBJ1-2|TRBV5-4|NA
TGTGCCAGCAGCCCGGACTCTAAGATCTATGGCTACACCTTC
CASSPDSKIYGYTF
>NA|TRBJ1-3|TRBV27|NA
TGTGCCAGCAGCCGGGGGGGGTCGTCGGGAAACACCATATATTTT
CASSRGGSSGNTIYF
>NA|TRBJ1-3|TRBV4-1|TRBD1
TGCGCCAGCAGCCAAGGACAGGGGGCTACCTTCTCTGGAAACACCATATATTTT
CASSQGQGATFSGNTIYF
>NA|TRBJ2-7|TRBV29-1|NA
TGCAGCGTTGAAGTTGAGACACCTCCCTACGAGCAGTACTTC
CSVEVETPPYEQYF
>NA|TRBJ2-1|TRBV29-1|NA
TGCAGCGTTGATCAGGGGAGGTACAATGAGCAGTTCTTC
CSVDQGRYNEQFF
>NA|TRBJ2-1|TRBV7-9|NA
TGTGCCAGCAGCTTAAGGGGGCGGGAAAGCTCCTACAATGAGCAGTTCTTC
CASSLRGRESSYNEQFF
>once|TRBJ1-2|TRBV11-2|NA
TGTGCCAGCAGCTCCCCAAGGAGAAGGGTCAACTATGGCTACACCTTC
CASSSPRRRVNYGYTF
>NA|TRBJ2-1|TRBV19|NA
TGTGCCAGTAGTATGCTTAATTCCTACAATGAGCAGTTCTTC
CASSMLNSYNEQFF
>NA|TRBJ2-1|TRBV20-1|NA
TGCAGTGCTAGTTTACGGTTTTACAATGAGCAGTTCTTC
CSASLRFYNEQFF
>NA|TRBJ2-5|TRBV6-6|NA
TGTGCCAGCAGTTACTCGGCTAGCGCCTCCCAAGAGACCCAGTACTTC
CASSYSASASQETQYF
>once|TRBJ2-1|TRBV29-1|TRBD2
TGCAGCGTTGTTCTACGGAGAACTAGCGGGAGGGGAAATGAGCAGTTCTTC
CSVVLRRTSGRGNEQFF
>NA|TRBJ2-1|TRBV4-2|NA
TGTGCCAGCAGCCAAGACGAGGTGGGTGAGCAGTTCTTC
CASSQDEVGEQFF